This T cell receptor beta chain was retrieved from a study of identical twins. The study, taken as a whole, reports: While abundant cord blood beta clonotypes carried fewer insertions, memory repertoires showed no such pattern.

This clonotype was found a few times. Its antigen is not identified. V was clipped by 1 base and J by 8 bases, with 6 bases between them. CDR3 length: 12 amino acids. The germline CDR1 and CDR2 sequences are SGHVS and FQNEAQ. One entry per CDR3 protein, called by TCRdb with MiXCR from the 5' RACE reads. The table has about 920,000 distinct CDR3 sequences, 9% to 15% seen once. This sample was shared with a second study, whose subject was yellow fever vaccine responses in identical twins.

This sequence originates from a woman under 30 in good health. The chain carries TRBV7-8 and TRBJ1-5; the D is unclear. The sequenced sample was PBMCs. The CDR3 DNA follows: TGTGCCAGCAGCTTAGTCATGGAGCCCCAGCATTTT. This codes for CASSLVMEPQHF. Full variable domain (remainder filled in from reference TRBV7-8 and TRBJ1-5): GAGVSQSPRYKVAKRGQDVALRCDPISGHVSLFWYQQALGQGPEFLTYFQNEAQLDKSGLPSDRFFAERPEGSVSTLKIQRTQQEDSAVYLCASSLVMEPQHFGDGTRLSIL.